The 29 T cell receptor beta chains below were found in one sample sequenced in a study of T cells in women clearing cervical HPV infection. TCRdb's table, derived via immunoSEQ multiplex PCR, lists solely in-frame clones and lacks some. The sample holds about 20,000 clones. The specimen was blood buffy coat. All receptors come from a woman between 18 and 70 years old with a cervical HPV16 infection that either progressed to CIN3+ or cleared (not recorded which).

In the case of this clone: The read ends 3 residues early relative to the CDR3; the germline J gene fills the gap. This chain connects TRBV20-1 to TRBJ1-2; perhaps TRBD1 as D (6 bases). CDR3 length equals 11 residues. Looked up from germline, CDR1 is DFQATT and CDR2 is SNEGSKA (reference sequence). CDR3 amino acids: CSAAGQGRYTF. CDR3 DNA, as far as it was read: TGCAGTGCCGCTGGGCAGGGGCGC.

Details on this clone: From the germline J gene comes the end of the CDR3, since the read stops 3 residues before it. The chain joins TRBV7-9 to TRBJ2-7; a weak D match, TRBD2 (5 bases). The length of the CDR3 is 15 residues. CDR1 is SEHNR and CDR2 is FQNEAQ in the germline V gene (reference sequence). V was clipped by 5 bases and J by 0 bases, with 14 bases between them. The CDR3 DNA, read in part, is TGTGCCAGCAGCCCAGTAACGGGGAGCTCCTACGAG. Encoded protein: CASSPVTGSSYE. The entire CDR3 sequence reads CASSPVTGSSYEQYF.

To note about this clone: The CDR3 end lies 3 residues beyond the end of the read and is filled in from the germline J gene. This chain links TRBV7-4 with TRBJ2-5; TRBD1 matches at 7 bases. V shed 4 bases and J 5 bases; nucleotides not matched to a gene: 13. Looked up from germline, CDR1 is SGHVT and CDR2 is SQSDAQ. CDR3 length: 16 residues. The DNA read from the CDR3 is TGTGCCAGCAGCTACCTCCACAGGGGCATGAGGGAGACC. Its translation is CASSYLHRGMRET. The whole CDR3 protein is CASSYLHRGMRETQYF.

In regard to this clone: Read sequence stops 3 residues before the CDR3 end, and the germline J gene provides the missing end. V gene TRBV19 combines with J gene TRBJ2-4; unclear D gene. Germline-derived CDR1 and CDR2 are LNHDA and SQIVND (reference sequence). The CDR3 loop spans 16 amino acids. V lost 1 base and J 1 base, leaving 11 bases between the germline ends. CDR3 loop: CASSIVGLVAKNIQYF. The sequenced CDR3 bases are TGTGCCAGTAGTATAGTGGGCCTGGTGGCCAAAAACATT.

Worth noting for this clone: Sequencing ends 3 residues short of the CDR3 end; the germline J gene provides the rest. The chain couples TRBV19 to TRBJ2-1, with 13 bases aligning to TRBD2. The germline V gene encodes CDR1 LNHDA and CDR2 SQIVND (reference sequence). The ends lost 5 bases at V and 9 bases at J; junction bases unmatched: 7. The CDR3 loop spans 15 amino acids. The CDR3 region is CASSRLAGGPGEQFF. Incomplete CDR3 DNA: TGTGCCAGTAGTCGACTAGCGGGAGGACCAGGTGAG.

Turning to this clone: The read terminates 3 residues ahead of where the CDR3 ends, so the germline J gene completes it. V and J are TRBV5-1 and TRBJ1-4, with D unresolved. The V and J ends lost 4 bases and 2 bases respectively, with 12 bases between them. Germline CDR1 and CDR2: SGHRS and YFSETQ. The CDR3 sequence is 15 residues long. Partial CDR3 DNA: TGCGCCAGCAGCCCCGGAGGCGGGACTAATGAAAAA. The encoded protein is CASSPGGGTNEK. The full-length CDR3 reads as CASSPGGGTNEKLFF.

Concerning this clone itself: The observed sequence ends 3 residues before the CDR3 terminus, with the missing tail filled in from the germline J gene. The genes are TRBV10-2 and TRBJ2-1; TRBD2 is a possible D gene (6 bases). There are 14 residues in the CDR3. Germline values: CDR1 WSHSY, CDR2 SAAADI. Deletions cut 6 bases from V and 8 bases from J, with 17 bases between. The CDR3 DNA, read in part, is TGCGCCAGCAGGGGGACTGGCTTTATGGATGAG. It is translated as CASRGTGFMDE. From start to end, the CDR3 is CASRGTGFMDEQFF.

The CDR3 DNA, read in part, is TGTGCCAGCAGCCCTACGGGACAGCCGAACACTGAA. Translated, it gives CASSPTGQPNTE. The CDR3, in full, reads CASSPTGQPNTEAFF. The rearrangement uses TRBV7-9 and TRBJ1-1; 7 bases map to TRBD1. The read finishes 3 residues shy of the CDR3 end, and the germline J gene is used to complete it. Per germline, CDR1 SEHNR and CDR2 FQNEAQ (reference sequence). Losses at the gene ends were 5 bases for V and 1 base for J; bases not matched to a gene: 7. The CDR3 is 15 amino acids.

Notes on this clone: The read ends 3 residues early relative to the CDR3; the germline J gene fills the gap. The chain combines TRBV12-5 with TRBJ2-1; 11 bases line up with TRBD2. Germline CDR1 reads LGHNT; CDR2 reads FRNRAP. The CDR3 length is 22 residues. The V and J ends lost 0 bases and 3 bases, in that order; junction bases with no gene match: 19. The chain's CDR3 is CASGLVPLGVAGGPGVYNEQFF. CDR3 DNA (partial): TGTGCTAGTGGTTTGGTCCCCTTAGGGGTAGCGGGAGGGCCAGGGGTCTACAATGAG.

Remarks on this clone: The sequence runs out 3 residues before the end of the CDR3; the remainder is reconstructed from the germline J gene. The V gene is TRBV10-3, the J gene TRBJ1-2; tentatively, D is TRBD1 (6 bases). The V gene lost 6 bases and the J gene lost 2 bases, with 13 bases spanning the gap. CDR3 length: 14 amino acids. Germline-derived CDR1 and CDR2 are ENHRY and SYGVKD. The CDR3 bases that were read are TGTGCCATCAGGTCAGGGGATTCGAACTATGGC. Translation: CAIRSGDSNYG. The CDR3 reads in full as CAIRSGDSNYGYTF.

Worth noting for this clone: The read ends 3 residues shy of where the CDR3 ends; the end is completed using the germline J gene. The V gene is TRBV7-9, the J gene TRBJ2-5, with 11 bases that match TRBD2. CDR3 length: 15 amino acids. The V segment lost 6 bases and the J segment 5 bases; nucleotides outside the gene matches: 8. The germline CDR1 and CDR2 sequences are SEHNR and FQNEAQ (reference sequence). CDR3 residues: CASSWLAGGPETQYF. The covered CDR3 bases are TGTGCCAGCAGTTGGTTAGCGGGAGGGCCGGAGACC.

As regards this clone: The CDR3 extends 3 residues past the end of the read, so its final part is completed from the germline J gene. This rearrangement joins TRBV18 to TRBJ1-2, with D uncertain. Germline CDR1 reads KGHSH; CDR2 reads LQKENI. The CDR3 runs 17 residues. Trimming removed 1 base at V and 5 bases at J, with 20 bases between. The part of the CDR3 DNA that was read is TGTGCCAGCTCACCACGGGCCCCGGAGGTCCCTCCTTATGGC. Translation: CASSPRAPEVPPYG. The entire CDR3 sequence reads CASSPRAPEVPPYGYTF.

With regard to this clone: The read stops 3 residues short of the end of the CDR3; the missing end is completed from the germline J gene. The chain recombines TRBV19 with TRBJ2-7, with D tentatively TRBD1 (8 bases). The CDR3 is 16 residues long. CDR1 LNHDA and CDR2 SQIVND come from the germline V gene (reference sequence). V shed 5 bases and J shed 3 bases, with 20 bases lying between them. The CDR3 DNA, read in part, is TGTGCCAGTAGTCCCCTTGAGCGGGACAGGTACTACGAG. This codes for CASSPLERDRYYE. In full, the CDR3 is CASSPLERDRYYEQYF.

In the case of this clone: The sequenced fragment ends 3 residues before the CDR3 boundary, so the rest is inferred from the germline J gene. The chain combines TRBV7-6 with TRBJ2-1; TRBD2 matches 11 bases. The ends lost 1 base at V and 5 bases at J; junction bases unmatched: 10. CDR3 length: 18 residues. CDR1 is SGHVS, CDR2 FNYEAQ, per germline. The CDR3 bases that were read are TGTGCCAGCAGCTTAGTAGCGGGGGGGCCCTTGGTGGACAATGAG. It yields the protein CASSLVAGGPLVDNE. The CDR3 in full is CASSLVAGGPLVDNEQFF.

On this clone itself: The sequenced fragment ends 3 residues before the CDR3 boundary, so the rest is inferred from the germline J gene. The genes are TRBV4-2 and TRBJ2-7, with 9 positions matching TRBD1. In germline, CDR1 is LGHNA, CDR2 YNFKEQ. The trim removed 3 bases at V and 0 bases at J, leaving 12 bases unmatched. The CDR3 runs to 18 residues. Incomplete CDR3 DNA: TGTGCCAGCAGCCACGACCAAAACACAGGGGGCTACTCCTACGAG. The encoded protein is CASSHDQNTGGYSYE. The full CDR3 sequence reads CASSHDQNTGGYSYEQYF.

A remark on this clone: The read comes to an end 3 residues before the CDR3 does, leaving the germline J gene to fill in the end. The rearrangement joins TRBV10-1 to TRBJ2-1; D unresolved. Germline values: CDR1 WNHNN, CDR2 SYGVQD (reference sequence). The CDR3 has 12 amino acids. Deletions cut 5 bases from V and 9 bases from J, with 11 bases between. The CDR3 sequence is CASSPTRGEQFF. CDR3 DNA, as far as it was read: TGCGCCAGCAGTCCAACGAGAGGTGAG.

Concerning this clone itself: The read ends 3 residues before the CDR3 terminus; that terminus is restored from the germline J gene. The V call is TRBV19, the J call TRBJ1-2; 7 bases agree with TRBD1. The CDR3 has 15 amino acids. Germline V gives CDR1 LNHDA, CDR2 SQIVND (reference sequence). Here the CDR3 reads CASSIVTGESNDYTF. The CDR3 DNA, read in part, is TGTGCCAGTAGTATAGTAACAGGGGAATCCAATGAC.

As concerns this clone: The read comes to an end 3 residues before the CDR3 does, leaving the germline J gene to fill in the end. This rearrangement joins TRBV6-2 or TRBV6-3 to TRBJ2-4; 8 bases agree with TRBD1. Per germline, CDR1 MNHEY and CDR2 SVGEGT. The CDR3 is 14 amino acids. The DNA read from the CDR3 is TGTGCCAGCAGGGGGACAGGCATGGACTATGGT. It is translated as CASRGTGMDYG. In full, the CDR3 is CASRGTGMDYGQYF.

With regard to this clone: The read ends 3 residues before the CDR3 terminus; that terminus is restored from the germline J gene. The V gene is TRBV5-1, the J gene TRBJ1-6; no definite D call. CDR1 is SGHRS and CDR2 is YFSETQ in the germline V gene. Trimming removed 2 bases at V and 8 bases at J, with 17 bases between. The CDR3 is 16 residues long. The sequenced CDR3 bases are TGCGCCAGCAGCTTCTCCCCGGGGAGTGCCGATTCACCC. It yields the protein CASSFSPGSADSP. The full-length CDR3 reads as CASSFSPGSADSPLHF.

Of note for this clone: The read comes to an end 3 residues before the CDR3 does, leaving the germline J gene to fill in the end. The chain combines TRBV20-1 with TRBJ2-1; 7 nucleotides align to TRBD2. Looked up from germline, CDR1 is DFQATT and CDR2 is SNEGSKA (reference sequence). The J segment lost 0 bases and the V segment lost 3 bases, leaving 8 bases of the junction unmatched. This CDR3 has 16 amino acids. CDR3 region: CSASRFGGSSYNEQFF. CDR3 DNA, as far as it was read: TGCAGTGCTAGCCGGTTCGGCGGGAGCTCCTACAATGAG.

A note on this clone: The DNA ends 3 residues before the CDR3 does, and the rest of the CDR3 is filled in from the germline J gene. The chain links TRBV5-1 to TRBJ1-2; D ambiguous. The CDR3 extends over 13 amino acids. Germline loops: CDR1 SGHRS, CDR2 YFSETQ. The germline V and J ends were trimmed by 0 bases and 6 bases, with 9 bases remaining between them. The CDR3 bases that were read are TGCGCCAGCAGCTTGGGCAGAACCGATGGC. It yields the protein CASSLGRTDG. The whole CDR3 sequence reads CASSLGRTDGYTF.

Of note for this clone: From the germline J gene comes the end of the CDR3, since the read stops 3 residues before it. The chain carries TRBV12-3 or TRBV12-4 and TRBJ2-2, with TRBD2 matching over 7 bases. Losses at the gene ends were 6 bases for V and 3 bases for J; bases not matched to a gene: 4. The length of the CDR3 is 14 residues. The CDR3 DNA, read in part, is TGTGCCAGCAGCCGGGGGGTGGACACCGGGGAG. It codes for CASSRGVDTGE. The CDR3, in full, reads CASSRGVDTGELFF.

The CDR3 DNA, read in part, is TGCAGTGCTAGATCTAAGCAGGCTCCC. It codes for CSARSKQAP. Given in full, the CDR3 is CSARSKQAPQHF. The chain recombines TRBV20-1 with TRBJ1-5; D unresolved. The DNA ends 3 residues before the CDR3 does, and the rest of the CDR3 is filled in from the germline J gene. Germline-derived CDR1 and CDR2 are DFQATT and SNEGSKA (reference sequence). This CDR3 contains 12 residues.

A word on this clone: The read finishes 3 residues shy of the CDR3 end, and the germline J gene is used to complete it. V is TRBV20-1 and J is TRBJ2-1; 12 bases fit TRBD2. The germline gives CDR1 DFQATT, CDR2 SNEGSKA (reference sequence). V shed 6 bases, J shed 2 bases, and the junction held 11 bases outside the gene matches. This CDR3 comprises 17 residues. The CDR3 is CSARSSGGAWPYNEQFF. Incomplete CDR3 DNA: TGCAGTGCCAGGTCTAGCGGGGGGGCTTGGCCCTACAATGAG.

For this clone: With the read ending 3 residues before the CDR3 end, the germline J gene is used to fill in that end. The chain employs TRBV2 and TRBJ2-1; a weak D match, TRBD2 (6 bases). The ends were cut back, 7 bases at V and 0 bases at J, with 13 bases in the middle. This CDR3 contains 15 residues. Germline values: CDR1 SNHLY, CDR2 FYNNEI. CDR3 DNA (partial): TGTGCCAGCAAGTCCGGGACTTACTCCTACAATGAG. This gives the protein CASKSGTYSYNE. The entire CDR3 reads CASKSGTYSYNEQFF. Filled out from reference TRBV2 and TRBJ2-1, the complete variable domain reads EPEVTQTPSHQVTQMGQEVILRCVPISNHLYFYWYRQILGQKVEFLVSFYNNEISEKSEIFDDQFSVERPDGSNFTLKIRSTKLEDSAMYFCASKSGTYSYNEQFFGPGTRLTVL.

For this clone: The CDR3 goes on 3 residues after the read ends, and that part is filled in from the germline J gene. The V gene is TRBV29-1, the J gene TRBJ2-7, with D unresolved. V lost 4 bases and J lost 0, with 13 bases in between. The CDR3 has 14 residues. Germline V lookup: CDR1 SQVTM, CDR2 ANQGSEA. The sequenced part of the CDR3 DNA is TGCAGCGTTGCTGAACACCTTACCTCCTACGAG. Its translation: CSVAEHLTSYE. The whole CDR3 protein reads CSVAEHLTSYEQYF.

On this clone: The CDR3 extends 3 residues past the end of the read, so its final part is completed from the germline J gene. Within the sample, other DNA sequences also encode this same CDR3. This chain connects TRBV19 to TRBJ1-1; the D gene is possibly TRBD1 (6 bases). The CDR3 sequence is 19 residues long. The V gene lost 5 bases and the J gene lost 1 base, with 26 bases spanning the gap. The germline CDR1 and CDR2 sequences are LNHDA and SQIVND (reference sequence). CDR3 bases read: TGTGCCAGTAGTTTAGGCCCCGGGACAACCGAATTAGGGAACACTGAA. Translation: CASSLGPGTTELGNTE. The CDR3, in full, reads CASSLGPGTTELGNTEAFF.

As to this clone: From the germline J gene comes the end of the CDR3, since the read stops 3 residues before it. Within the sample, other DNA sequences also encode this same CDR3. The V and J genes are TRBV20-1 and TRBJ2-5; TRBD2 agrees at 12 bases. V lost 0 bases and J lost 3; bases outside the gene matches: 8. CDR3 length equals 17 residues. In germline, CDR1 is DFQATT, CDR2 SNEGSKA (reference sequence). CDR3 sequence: CSARDGGLAGVEETQYF. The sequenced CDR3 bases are TGCAGTGCTAGAGATGGGGGACTAGCGGGTGTCGAAGAGACC.

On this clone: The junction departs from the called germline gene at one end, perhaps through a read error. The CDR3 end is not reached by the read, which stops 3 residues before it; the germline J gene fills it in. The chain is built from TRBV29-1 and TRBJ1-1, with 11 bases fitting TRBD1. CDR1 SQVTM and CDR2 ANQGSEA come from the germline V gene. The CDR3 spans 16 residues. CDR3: CSVEGTGGSGGTEAFF. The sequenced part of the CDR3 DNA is TGCAGCGTGGAAGGGACAGGGGGATCGGGTGGCACTGAA.